The 4 T cell receptor beta chains in this list originate from one sample, sequenced in a study of cytomegalovirus exposure and HLA in healthy donors. It was with 60 Vbeta and 13 Jbeta primers that the PCR ran. Measured with immunoSEQ multiplex PCR; TCRdb has only the in-frame clones, and not every one. The sample includes 60,000 to 85,000 clones, under 80% of them seen just once. Sequenced: PBMCs. The receptor set was obtained from a male donor in good health and CMV-seropositive.

The V and J genes are TRBV6-4 and TRBJ2-2, with TRBD2 matching over 15 bases. The CDR3 consists of 16 residues. J gave up 1 base and V 6 bases, and 0 bases lay outside the gene matches. Per the germline V gene, CDR1 is MRHNA and CDR2 is SNTAGT. CDR3 residues: CASRGLAGGNTGELFF. The CDR3 nucleotides read TGTGCCAGCAGGGGACTAGCGGGGGGGAACACCGGGGAGCTGTTTTTT.

This clone came up a few times. The rearrangement links TRBV23-1 to TRBJ1-5; no reliable D call. TRBV23-1 belongs to the ORF category, with a function that is uncertain. V gave up 4 bases and J gave up 0 bases, with 10 bases separating them. The CDR3 spans 15 residues. Here the CDR3 DNA reads TGCGCCAGCAGTCGTGAGGGTTATAGCAATCAGCCCCAGCATTTT. Translated, it gives CASSREGYSNQPQHF.

This clone was observed once. The chain combines TRBV9 with TRBJ2-3; maybe TRBD2 (6 bases). The germline V and J ends were trimmed by 4 bases and 2 bases, with 17 bases remaining between them. Looked up from germline, CDR1 is SGDLS and CDR2 is YYNGEE. This CDR3 is 16 amino acids long. Here the CDR3 DNA reads TGTGCCAGCAGCCTGACACTAGCAGGAGACACAGATACGCAGTATTTT. Amino acids: CASSLTLAGDTDTQYF.

The chain employs TRBV5-4 and TRBJ2-2, with no clear D. From germline, CDR1 is SGHNT and CDR2 YYREEE (reference sequence). The ends were cut back, 1 base at V and 6 bases at J, with 4 bases in the middle. CDR3 length: 12 amino acids. The CDR3 is CASSLSPGELFF. In nucleotides, the CDR3 is TGTGCCAGCAGCTTGTCTCCCGGGGAGCTGTTTTTT.